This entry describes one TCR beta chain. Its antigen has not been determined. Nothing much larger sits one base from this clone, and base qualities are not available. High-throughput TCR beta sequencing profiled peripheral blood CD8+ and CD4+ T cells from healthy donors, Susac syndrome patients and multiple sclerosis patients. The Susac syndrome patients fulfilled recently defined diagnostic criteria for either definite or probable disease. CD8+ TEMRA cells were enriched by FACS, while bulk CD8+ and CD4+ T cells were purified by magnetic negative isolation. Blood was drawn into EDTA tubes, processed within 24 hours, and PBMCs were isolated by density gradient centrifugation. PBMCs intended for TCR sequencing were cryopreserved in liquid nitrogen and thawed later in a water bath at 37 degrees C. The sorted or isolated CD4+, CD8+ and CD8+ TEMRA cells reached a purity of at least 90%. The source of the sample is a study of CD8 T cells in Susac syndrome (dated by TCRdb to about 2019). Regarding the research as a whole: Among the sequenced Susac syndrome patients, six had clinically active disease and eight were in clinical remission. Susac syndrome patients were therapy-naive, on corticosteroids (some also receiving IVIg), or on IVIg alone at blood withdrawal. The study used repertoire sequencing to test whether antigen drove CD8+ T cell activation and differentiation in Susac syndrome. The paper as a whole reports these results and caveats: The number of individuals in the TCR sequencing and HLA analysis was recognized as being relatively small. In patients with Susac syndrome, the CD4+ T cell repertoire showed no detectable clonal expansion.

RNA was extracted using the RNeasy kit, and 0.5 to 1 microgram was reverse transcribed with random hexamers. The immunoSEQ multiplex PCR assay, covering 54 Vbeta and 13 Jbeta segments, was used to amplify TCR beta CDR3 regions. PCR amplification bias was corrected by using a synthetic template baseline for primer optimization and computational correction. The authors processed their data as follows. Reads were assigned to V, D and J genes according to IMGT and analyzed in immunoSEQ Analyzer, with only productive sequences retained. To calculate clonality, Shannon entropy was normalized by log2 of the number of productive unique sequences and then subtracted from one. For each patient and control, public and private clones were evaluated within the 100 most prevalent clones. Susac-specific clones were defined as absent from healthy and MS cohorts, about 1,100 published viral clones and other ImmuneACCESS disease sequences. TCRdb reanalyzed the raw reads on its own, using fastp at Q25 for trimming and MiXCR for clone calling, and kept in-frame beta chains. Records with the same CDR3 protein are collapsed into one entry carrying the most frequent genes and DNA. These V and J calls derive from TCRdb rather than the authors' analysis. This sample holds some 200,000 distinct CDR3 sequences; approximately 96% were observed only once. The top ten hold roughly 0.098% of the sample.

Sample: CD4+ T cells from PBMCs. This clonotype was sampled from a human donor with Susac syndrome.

The DNA sequence is TGTGCCAGCAGCCGGTTCCAGGGCGTCCTTGCAACTAATGAAAAACTGTTTTTT. It translates to CASSRFQGVLATNEKLFF. The sequence joins TRBV7-9 to TRBJ1-4; a tentative D match to TRBD1 spans 5 bases. The junction shows trimming of 5 bases on V and 0 bases on J, plus 19 bases between the germline ends. CDR1 is given as SEHNR and CDR2 as FQNEAQ, both from the germline V gene (reference sequence). The CDR3 has 18 amino acids, counting the end cysteine and phenylalanine. The retained sequence is limited to the CDR3, 54 bases, with the frame set at the first base. The full variable domain, with segments outside the CDR3 supplied by the reference TRBV7-9 and TRBJ1-4 proteins, appears as DTGVSQNPRHKITKRGQNVTFRCDPISEHNRLYWYRQTLGQGPEFLTYFQNEAQLEKSRLLSDRFSAERPKGSFSTLEIQRTEQGDSAMYLCASSRFQGVLATNEKLFFGSGTQLSVL.